This TCR beta chain comes out of a study of shared clonotypes between healthy human individuals. This clone was seen once. Sorted-subset replicate PCR reactions were performed with approximately 0.2 ug DNA, corresponding to roughly 31,000 T cell genomes. Sequencing used immunoSEQ multiplex PCR; TCRdb keeps in-frame clones, though not all of them. The sample carries about 2.1 million clones, approximately 94% recorded once. CD45RO negativity and positive selection for CCR7 defined naive CD8 cells, a population that excluded terminally differentiated effector memory CD45RA+ cells. Donors comprised healthy HIV-negative adults lacking recent acute infections or vaccinations. The sequenced material came from naive CD8+ T cells from PBMCs. This clonotype originated in a man aged 18 to 30 in good health. Some clones in this sample may be carry-over from other donors' samples.

The CDR3 loop is CASSVEVGETQYF. CDR3 nucleotides: TGTGCCAGCAGCGTGGAAGTAGGGGAGACCCAGTACTTC. The chain combines TRBV9 with TRBJ2-5; D gene ambiguous. The CDR3 has 13 amino acids. The germline V gene has CDR1 SGDLS and CDR2 YYNGEE. Trimming took 2 bases from V and 5 from J, leaving 10 bases between them.